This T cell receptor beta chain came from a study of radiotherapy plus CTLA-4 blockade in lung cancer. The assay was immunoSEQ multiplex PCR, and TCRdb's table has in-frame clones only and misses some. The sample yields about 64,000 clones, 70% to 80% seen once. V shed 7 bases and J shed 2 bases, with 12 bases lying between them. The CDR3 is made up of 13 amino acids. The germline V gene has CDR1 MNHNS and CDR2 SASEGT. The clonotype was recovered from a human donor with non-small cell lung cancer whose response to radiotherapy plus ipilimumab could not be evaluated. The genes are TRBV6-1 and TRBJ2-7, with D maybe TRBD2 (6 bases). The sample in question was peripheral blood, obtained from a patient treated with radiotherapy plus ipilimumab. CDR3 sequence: CASITGAPYEQYF. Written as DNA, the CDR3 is TGTGCCAGCATTACGGGAGCCCCCTACGAGCAGTACTTC.